The 3 T cell receptor beta chains below come from one sample, sequenced in a study of blood T cell repertoires in COVID-19. TCRdb's table, derived via immunoSEQ multiplex PCR, lists solely in-frame clones and lacks some. The sample includes a few hundred thousand clones, around 89% of them seen just once. The sequenced sample consisted of PBMCs or T cells enriched from blood (not recorded which). These receptors were collected from a young man who had recovered from COVID-19.

The CDR3 DNA follows: TGTGCCAGCAGAGACTACGCCGGCTACACCTTC. Protein product: CASRDYAGYTF. The V gene is TRBV12-3 or TRBV12-4, the J gene TRBJ1-2, with D unresolved. The CDR3 runs 11 residues. Trimming took off 6 bases at V and 8 bases at J, with 10 bases between the two ends.

The chain has TRBV7-8 and TRBJ2-1; 12 positions agree with TRBD2. The V and J ends lost 1 base and 12 bases, in that order; junction bases with no gene match: 7. The CDR3 length is 15 residues. CDR1 is SGHVS, CDR2 FQNEAQ, per germline. In DNA form, the CDR3 reads TGTGCCAGCAGCTTAGGACTAGCGGGGGTCGTGGGGCAGTTCTTC. Translation gives CASSLGLAGVVGQFF.

The rearrangement joins TRBV24-1 to TRBJ1-2; perhaps TRBD1 as D (5 bases). CDR1 is KGHDR, CDR2 SFDVKD, per germline. This CDR3 is 13 amino acids long. V lost 3 bases, J lost 8 bases, and 12 bases lay in between. The CDR3 region has the DNA TGTGCCACCAGTGATGCGGGGGTGTGGGGCTACACCTTC. This gives the protein CATSDAGVWGYTF.